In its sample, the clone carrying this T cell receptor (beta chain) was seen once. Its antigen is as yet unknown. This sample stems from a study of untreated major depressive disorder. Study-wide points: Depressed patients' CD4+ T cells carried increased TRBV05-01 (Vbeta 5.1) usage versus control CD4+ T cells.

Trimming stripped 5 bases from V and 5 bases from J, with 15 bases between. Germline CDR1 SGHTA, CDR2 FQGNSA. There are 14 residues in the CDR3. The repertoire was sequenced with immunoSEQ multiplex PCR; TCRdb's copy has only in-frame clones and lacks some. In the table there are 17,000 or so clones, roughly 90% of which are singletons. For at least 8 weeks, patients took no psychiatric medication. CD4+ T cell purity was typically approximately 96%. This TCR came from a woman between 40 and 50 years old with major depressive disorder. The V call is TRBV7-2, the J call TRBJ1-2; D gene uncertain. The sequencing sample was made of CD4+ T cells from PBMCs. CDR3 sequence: CASSPRALTYGYTF. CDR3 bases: TGTGCCAGCAGCCCGAGGGCGCTGACGTATGGCTACACCTTC.